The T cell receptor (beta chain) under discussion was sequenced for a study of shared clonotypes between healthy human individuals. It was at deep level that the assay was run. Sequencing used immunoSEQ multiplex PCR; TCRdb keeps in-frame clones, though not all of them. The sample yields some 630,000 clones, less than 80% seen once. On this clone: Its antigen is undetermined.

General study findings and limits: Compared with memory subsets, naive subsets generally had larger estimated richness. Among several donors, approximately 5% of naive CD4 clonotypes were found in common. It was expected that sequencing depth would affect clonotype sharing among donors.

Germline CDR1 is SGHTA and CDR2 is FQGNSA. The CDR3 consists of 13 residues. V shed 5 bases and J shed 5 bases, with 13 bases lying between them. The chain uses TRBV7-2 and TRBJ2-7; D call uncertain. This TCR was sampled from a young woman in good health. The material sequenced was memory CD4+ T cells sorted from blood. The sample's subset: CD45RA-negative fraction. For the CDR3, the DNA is TGTGCCAGCAGCCCTTTCGTCCAGGACGAGCAGTACTTC. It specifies CASSPFVQDEQYF. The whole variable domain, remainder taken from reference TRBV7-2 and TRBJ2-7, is GAGVSQSPSNKVTEKGKDVELRCDPISGHTALYWYRQSLGQGLEFLIYFQGNSAPDKSGLPSDRFSAERTGGSVSTLTIQRTQQEDSAVYLCASSPFVQDEQYFGPGTRLTVT.